This T cell receptor beta chain emerged from a study of healthy donors' naive CD4 and CD8 T cells. A linear amplification protocol produced the TCR libraries from about 450 ng of total RNA. TCRdb re-derived calls from the reads in MiXCR, one entry per CDR3 protein. The sample lists 150,000 to 200,000 distinct CDR3 sequences; 65% to 75% were seen once. Trimming took 3 bases from V and 3 from J, leaving 15 bases between them. The CDR3 sequence is 15 residues long. Germline-derived CDR1 and CDR2 are MNHEY and SVGAGI. The J gene is TRBJ2-7, the V gene TRBV6-5; D perhaps matches TRBD2 (6 bases). The sequencing sample was made of naive CD4+ and CD8+ T cells sorted from blood, pooled from several donors. The sequence derives from a pool of human donors in good health; the sample pools cells from several healthy donors. CDR3 nucleotides: TGTGCCAGCAGTTATATAGGCGGGGACCGCTACGAGCAGTACTTC. Protein: CASSYIGGDRYEQYF.